This T cell receptor beta chain was sequenced in a study of regulatory T cells in long-lasting Graves disease. Study conclusions and caveats: Compared with new cases, persistent Graves' patients showed reduced TCR diversity. Sharing of public clonotypes was greater in persistent patients (about 3,000) than in new patients (around 880).

Researchers made TCR beta libraries by using iRepertoire HTBI primers and running Arm-PCR on CDR3 regions. TCRdb passed the multiplex PCR reads through MiXCR, listing each CDR3 protein once. Among hundreds of thousands of distinct CDR3 sequences listed, roughly a sixth were seen once. About this clonotype itself: Its target is unknown.

V shed 3 bases, J shed 8 bases, and the junction held 12 bases outside the gene matches. This CDR3 region has 15 residues. CDR1 and CDR2 (germline): DFQATT, SNEGSKA (reference sequence). Described time point: newly diagnosed GD, antithyroid drugs for less than 3 months. After RNA was extracted from PBMCs, the TCR library was made from it. These data were also reused for a study on T cells in Graves' hyperthyroidism and ophthalmopathy. This second study says: If no ophthalmopathy progression occurred within 18 months, Graves' hyperthyroidism was stable.

The sequence was collected from a man in his forties with Graves disease. The chain joins TRBV20-1 to TRBJ2-1; 8 bases match TRBD1. This specimen was peripheral blood mononuclear cells (PBMCs), taken at new diagnosis, from a patient treated with antithyroid drugs. The CDR3 coding sequence is TGCAGTGCTAGCCCAATGTTAAGGACAGGGTATGAGCAGTTCTTC. This sequence encodes CSASPMLRTGYEQFF.